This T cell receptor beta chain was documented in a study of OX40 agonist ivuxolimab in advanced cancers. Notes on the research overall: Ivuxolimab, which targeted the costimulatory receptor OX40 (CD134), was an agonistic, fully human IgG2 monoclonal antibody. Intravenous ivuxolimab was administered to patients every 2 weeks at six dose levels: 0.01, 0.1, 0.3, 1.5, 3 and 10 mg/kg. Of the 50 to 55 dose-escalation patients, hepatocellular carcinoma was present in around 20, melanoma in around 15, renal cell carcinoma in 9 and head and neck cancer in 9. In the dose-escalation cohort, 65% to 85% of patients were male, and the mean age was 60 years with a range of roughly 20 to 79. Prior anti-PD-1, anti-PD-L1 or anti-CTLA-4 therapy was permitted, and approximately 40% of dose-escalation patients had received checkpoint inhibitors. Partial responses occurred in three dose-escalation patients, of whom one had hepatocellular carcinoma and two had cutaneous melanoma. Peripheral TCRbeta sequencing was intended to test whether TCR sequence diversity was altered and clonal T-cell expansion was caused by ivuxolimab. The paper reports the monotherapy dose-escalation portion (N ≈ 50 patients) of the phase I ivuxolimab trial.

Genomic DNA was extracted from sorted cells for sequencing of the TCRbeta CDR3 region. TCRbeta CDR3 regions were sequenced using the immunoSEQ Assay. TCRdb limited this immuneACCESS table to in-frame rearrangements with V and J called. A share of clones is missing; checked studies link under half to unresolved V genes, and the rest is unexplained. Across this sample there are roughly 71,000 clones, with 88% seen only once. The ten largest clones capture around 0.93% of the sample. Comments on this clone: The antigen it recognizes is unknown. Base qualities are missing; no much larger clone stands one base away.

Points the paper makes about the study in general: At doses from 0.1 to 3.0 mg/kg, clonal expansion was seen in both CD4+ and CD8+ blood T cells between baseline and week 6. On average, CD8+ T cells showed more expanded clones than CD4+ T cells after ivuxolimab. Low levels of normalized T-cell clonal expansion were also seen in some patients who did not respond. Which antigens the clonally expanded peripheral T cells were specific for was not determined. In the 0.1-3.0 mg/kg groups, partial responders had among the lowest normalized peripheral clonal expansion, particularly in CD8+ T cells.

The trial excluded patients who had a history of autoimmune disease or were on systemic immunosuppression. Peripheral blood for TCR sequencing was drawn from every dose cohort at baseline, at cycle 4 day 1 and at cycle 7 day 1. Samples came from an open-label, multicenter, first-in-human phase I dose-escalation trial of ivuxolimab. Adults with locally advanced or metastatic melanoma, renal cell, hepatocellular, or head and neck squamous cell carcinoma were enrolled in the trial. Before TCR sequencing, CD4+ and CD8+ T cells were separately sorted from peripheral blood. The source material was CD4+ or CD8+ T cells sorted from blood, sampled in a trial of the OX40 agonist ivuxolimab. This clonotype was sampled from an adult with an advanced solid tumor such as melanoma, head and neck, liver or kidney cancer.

The DNA reads TGTGCCAGCAGCCGATACAGGGATAGGGCTGAAGCTTTCTTT. This is translated as CASSRYRDRAEAFF. The chain is encoded by TRBV21-1 joined to TRBJ1-1; the table's D call, TRBD1, was not checked against the DNA. TRBV21-1 is reported as a pseudogene. The CDR3 sequence holds 14 residues, the cysteine and phenylalanine included. Only the CDR3 part of the read is kept: 42 bases, read in frame from the first base.